Shown below are 14 T cell receptor beta chains from a single sample sequenced in a study of cytomegalovirus exposure and HLA in healthy donors. PCR was performed using 60 Vbeta and 13 Jbeta primers. Produced via immunoSEQ multiplex PCR; TCRdb's table is partial and in-frame only. This sample has some 130,000 clones; approximately 80% occur once, and the top ten carry about 3.4%. Sequencing used PBMCs. These receptors originate from a man aged 35 to 55 in good health and CMV-seronegative.

The CDR3 region is CASRGGFGGTDTQYF. In DNA, the CDR3 is TGTGCCAGCAGGGGGGGTTTTGGGGGCACAGATACGCAGTATTTT. The chain combines TRBV28 with TRBJ2-3; maybe TRBD2 (6 bases). The V gene lost 6 bases and the J gene lost 1 base, with 14 bases spanning the gap. The V gene's germline CDR1 is MDHEN and CDR2 SYDVKM. This CDR3 region has 15 residues.

The J gene is TRBJ2-7, the V gene TRBV12-5, with TRBD1 identical over 9 bases. V lost 1 base, J lost 2 bases, and 9 bases stayed unmatched. The CDR3 is 17 amino acids. Germline CDR1 is LGHNT and CDR2 is FRNRAP. The CDR3 DNA reads TGTGCTAGTGGTTTGGGGACAGGGGCATTCTATGCCTACGAGCAGTACTTC. This encodes CASGLGTGAFYAYEQYF.

There are a few counts of this clone. The chain carries TRBV18 and TRBJ1-1, with 8 bases that match TRBD1. Germline V gene sequence: CDR1 KGHSH, CDR2 LQKENI. CDR3 length: 16 amino acids. The ends lost 3 bases at V and 1 base at J; junction bases unmatched: 7. This chain's CDR3 is CASSPSSGQGNTEAFF. The CDR3 DNA is TGTGCCAGCTCACCTTCCTCCGGACAGGGGAACACTGAAGCTTTCTTT.

The J gene is TRBJ1-5, the V gene TRBV7-2, with D possibly TRBD1 on 6 matching bases. Germline V gives CDR1 SGHTA, CDR2 FQGNSA. V gave up 1 base and J gave up 1 base, with 8 bases separating them. The CDR3 contains 15 residues. CDR3 protein: CASSLETGSNQPQHF. The CDR3 coding sequence is TGTGCCAGCAGCTTAGAAACAGGGAGCAATCAGCCCCAGCATTTT.

The chain recombines TRBV5-1 with TRBJ2-3; a weak D match, TRBD1 (6 bases). Trimming removed 0 bases at V and 1 base at J, with 12 bases between. The germline gives CDR1 SGHRS, CDR2 YFSETQ. This CDR3 is 16 amino acids long. The CDR3, as DNA: TGCGCCAGCAGCTTGGGGGGGACATCGCGCACAGATACGCAGTATTTT. This codes for CASSLGGTSRTDTQYF.

This chain uses TRBV21-1 with TRBJ1-1; TRBD1 is the table's D call, not checked against the DNA. TRBV21-1 is tagged as a pseudogene. The CDR3 contains 18 residues. The CDR3 sequence is CASSSGGQGLFYFAEAFF. The CDR3 DNA is TGTGCCAGCAGCTCAGGTGGGCAGGGCCTTTTTTATTTTGCTGAAGCTTTCTTT.

This clone was found once. The identical CDR3 is also encoded by other nucleotide sequences in the sample. This rearrangement joins TRBV5-4 to TRBJ1-5, with D possibly being TRBD1 (5 bases). The V gene lost 0 bases and the J gene lost 4 bases, with 8 bases spanning the gap. CDR1 and CDR2 (germline): SGHNT, YYREEE (reference sequence). This CDR3 has 14 residues. The CDR3 protein is CASSLGGGNQPQHF. CDR3 in DNA: TGTGCCAGCAGCTTGGGGGGGGGAAATCAGCCCCAGCATTTT.

The chain combines TRBV4-1 with TRBJ1-2; D gene ambiguous. Between the trimmed V and J ends, which lost 3 bases and 6 bases, there was a span of 17 bases. The CDR3 runs 15 residues. The germline V gene encodes CDR1 MGHRA and CDR2 YSYEKL. The chain's CDR3 is CASSQPSAGVNGYTF. CDR3 in DNA: TGCGCCAGCAGCCAGCCTTCAGCCGGGGTCAATGGCTACACCTTC.

This chain links TRBV29-1 with TRBJ1-1; 11 positions match TRBD1. Germline CDR1 SQVTM, CDR2 ANQGSEA. Unmatched junction bases numbered 3, after V lost 5 bases and J lost 4 bases. The CDR3 is made up of 13 amino acids. The CDR3 coding sequence is TGCAGCGTTCGGGACAGGGGGGGCACTGAAGCTTTCTTT. Encoded protein: CSVRDRGGTEAFF.

V and J are TRBV28 and TRBJ2-1; 8 bases are a match to TRBD2. J gave up 1 base and V 5 bases, and 7 bases lay outside the gene matches. Looked up from germline, CDR1 is MDHEN and CDR2 is SYDVKM. This CDR3 is 16 amino acids long. CDR3 nucleotide sequence: TGTGCCAGCAGTCCCCCCGGGACTAGGTCCTACAATGAGCAGTTCTTC. Protein product: CASSPPGTRSYNEQFF.

The chain employs TRBV28 and TRBJ2-5, with D maybe TRBD1 (8 bases). With 5 bases removed from V and 5 bases from J, the gap between germline ends came to 18 bases. In germline, CDR1 is MDHEN, CDR2 SYDVKM. This CDR3 region has 15 residues. The CDR3 DNA is TGTGCCAGCAGTCCAGAGACAGGGGAGGGGGAGACCCAGTACTTC. Translating gives CASSPETGEGETQYF.

V usage is TRBV18 and J usage is TRBJ2-7; perhaps TRBD1 as D (5 bases). The CDR3 runs 13 residues. Germline CDR1 KGHSH, CDR2 LQKENI. The germline V and J ends were trimmed by 5 bases and 1 base, with 9 bases remaining between them. This chain's CDR3 is CASSIDSSYEQYF. CDR3 in DNA: TGTGCCAGCTCAATCGACAGTTCCTACGAGCAGTACTTC.

The chain carries TRBV4-3 and TRBJ1-3; unclear D gene. Trimming shortened V by 3 bases and J by 8 bases, and 20 bases separated the two germline ends. Germline CDR1 and CDR2: LGHNA and YSLEER. The CDR3 has 16 amino acids. Here the CDR3 DNA reads TGCGCCAGCAGCCATAGCGGGCTTCGATCCTCCCACACCATATATTTT. Translation gives CASSHSGLRSSHTIYF.

This clone was detected only a few times. The chain uses TRBV18 and TRBJ1-2; TRBD1 matches 8 bases. V shed 3 bases, J shed 5 bases, and the junction held 11 bases outside the gene matches. The CDR3 contains 16 residues. CDR1 and CDR2 (germline): KGHSH, LQKENI. CDR3 coding DNA: TGTGCCAGCTCACCGAACCCGCCGAGACAGGGGTATGGCTACACCTTC. This encodes CASSPNPPRQGYGYTF.